This T cell receptor beta chain emerged from a study of regulatory T cells in long-lasting Graves disease. General study points: Repertoires from persistent disease leaned toward TRBV28, TRBJ1-2 and TRBJ2-5.

Time point defined: newly diagnosed GD, antithyroid drugs for less than 3 months. PBMC-derived RNA was used for the TCR library. Trimming removed 5 bases at V and 0 bases at J, with 10 bases between. The length of the CDR3 is 14 residues. Combining iRepertoire HTBI primers with Arm-PCR of CDR3 regions, the authors built TCR beta libraries. Each CDR3 protein gets one entry after TCRdb re-called the multiplex PCR reads with MiXCR. The table has about 460,000 distinct CDR3 sequences, approximately 14% seen once. There are many counts of this clonotype. Its cognate antigen is unknown. This sample was shared with a second study, whose subject was T cells in Graves' hyperthyroidism and ophthalmopathy.

The chain carries TRBV12-3 or TRBV12-4 and TRBJ1-2, with a tentative D call TRBD1 (5 bases). The sequence was collected from a woman aged 50 to 60 with Graves disease. This material consisted of peripheral blood mononuclear cells (PBMCs), taken at new diagnosis, from a patient treated with antithyroid drugs. The CDR3 DNA sequence: TGTGCCAGCAGTCCACAGGAGGCTAACTATGGCTACACCTTC. Translation gives CASSPQEANYGYTF.